The clone carrying this T cell receptor beta chain was observed at least ten times. Its antigen is not known. Germline-derived CDR1 and CDR2 are SNHLY and FYNNEI. V trimming: 5 bases; J trimming: 0 bases; junction bases outside the gene matches: 4. This CDR3 is built from 15 residues. Hyperthyroidism had been newly diagnosed in patients aged 18 to 65, and its duration was under 2 months. PBMCs were obtained from under 13 ml fresh peripheral blood. This sample was taken from a study of T cells in Graves' hyperthyroidism and ophthalmopathy. Study in general: Upon initial diagnosis and before any treatment, peripheral blood was collected.

Amplified TCR beta CDR3 regions came from RNA transcripts. Using the HTBI primer set, a first-round RT-PCR was run on the TCR CDR3. TCRdb itself ran the multiplex PCR reads through MiXCR, one entry per CDR3 protein. The sample includes some 300,000 distinct CDR3 sequences, roughly 13% of them seen just once. The study's findings and limits: Blood held most thyroid clonotypes expanded above 0.001 frequency.

The source of this sequence is a woman between 40 and 50 years old with Graves' hyperthyroidism. Sequences were obtained from blood. The chain has TRBV2 and TRBJ1-2; 9 positions agree with TRBD1. The CDR3 DNA follows: TGTGCCAGCAGTTCAGGACAGGGGCCTAACTATGGCTACACCTTC. Encoded protein: CASSSGQGPNYGYTF.